This TCR beta chain was sequenced for a study of blood T cell repertoires in COVID-19. V was clipped by 3 bases and J by 1 base, with 7 bases between them. The CDR3 is made up of 14 amino acids. Germline CDR1 KGHSH, CDR2 LQKENI. The method was immunoSEQ multiplex PCR; TCRdb's version includes in-frame clones alone and lacks a portion of them. The sample has around 260,000 clones, about nine tenths seen once. This chain uses TRBV18 with TRBJ1-3; D is unresolved. The sample comprised peripheral blood. The sequence came from a woman in her twenties or thirties with active or convalescent COVID-19. CDR3 nucleotides: TGTGCCAGCTCACCCTCCCTTTCTGGAAACACCATATATTTT. As protein: CASSPSLSGNTIYF.